What follows are 21 T cell receptor beta chains derived from one specimen sequenced in a study of OX40 agonist ivuxolimab in advanced cancers. The assay was immunoSEQ multiplex PCR, and TCRdb's table has in-frame clones only and misses some. Of roughly 90,000 clones listed, approximately 90% were seen once; the top ten hold roughly 0.32%. The sequences come from CD4+ or CD8+ T cells sorted from blood, collected in a trial of the OX40 agonist ivuxolimab. The receptor set was obtained from an adult with an advanced solid tumor such as melanoma, head and neck, liver or kidney cancer.

The V and J genes are TRBV7-2 and TRBJ1-4; TRBD1 agrees at 7 bases. V shed 5 bases and J 5 bases; nucleotides not matched to a gene: 17. Germline CDR1 is SGHTA and CDR2 is FQGNSA. The length of the CDR3 is 18 residues. The CDR3, as DNA: TGTGCCAGCAGCCCTAGACGTTATCCGGGACAGACGAATGAAAAACTGTTTTTT. Protein sequence: CASSPRRYPGQTNEKLFF. Full variable domain (missing parts from reference TRBV7-2 and TRBJ1-4): GAGVSQSPSNKVTEKGKDVELRCDPISGHTALYWYRQSLGQGLEFLIYFQGNSAPDKSGLPSDRFSAERTGGSVSTLTIQRTQQEDSAVYLCASSPRRYPGQTNEKLFFGSGTQLSVL.

V is TRBV6-6 and J is TRBJ2-7; a weak D match, TRBD1 (5 bases). The ends were cut back, 6 bases at V and 3 bases at J, with 12 bases in the middle. This CDR3 has 13 amino acids. The germline CDR1 and CDR2 sequences are MNHNY and SVGAGI (reference sequence). CDR3 DNA sequence: TGTGCCAGCAGCCGCAGGGAATTCTACGAGCAGTACTTC. Protein product: CASSRREFYEQYF.

This chain uses TRBV5-4 with TRBJ2-7; D might be TRBD1 (6 bases). CDR1 and CDR2 (germline): SGHNT, YYREEE (reference sequence). V lost 4 bases, J lost 0 bases, and 11 bases lay in between. CDR3 length: 14 amino acids. The CDR3 nucleotides read TGTGCCAGCAGCGAGACAGGTAGCTCCTACGAGCAGTACTTC. As protein: CASSETGSSYEQYF.

V is TRBV19 and J is TRBJ1-2; D ambiguous. V lost 0 bases and J 1 base, leaving 9 bases between the germline ends. CDR1 and CDR2 (germline): LNHDA, SQIVND (reference sequence). This CDR3 has 15 amino acids. Written as DNA, the CDR3 is TGTGCCAGTAGTATAGATCATACAGTTAACTATGGCTACACCTTC. Its protein is CASSIDHTVNYGYTF. Full variable domain (outside the CDR3, taken from reference TRBV19 and TRBJ1-2): DGGITQSPKYLFRKEGQNVTLSCEQNLNHDAMYWYRQDPGQGLRLIYYSQIVNDFQKGDIAEGYSVSREKKESFPLTVTSAQKNPTAFYLCASSIDHTVNYGYTFGSGTRLTVV.

This clone came up once. V gene TRBV7-8 combines with J gene TRBJ1-1, with 7 bases identical to TRBD1. After removal of 3 bases from V and 6 bases from J, the junction contained 10 bases not matched to a gene. The CDR3 sequence is 15 residues long. Germline V lookup: CDR1 SGHVS, CDR2 FQNEAQ. In DNA, the CDR3 is TGTGCCAGCAGCTTCTGGACAGGACCTAGGGCTGAAGCTTTCTTT. Amino acids: CASSFWTGPRAEAFF.

This chain joins TRBV7-9 and TRBJ2-7, with a weak D call TRBD2 (7 bases). Trimming shortened V by 0 bases and J by 1 base, and 16 bases separated the two germline ends. Per germline, CDR1 SEHNR and CDR2 FQNEAQ (reference sequence). CDR3 length equals 17 residues. The CDR3 protein is CASSLAGGGMSSYEQYF. The DNA for the CDR3 is TGTGCCAGCAGCTTAGCAGGGGGAGGGATGAGTTCCTACGAGCAGTACTTC. Full variable domain (outside the CDR3, taken from reference TRBV7-9 and TRBJ2-7): DTGVSQNPRHKITKRGQNVTFRCDPISEHNRLYWYRQTLGQGPEFLTYFQNEAQLEKSRLLSDRFSAERPKGSFSTLEIQRTEQGDSAMYLCASSLAGGGMSSYEQYFGPGTRLTVT.

The chain recombines TRBV19 with TRBJ1-1; 7 bases align to TRBD1. Germline V gives CDR1 LNHDA, CDR2 SQIVND (reference sequence). The CDR3 is 16 residues long. The junction had 8 bases not matched to a gene; V was cut back by 3 bases and J by 1 base. CDR3 residues: CASSMSRGRGNTEAFF. CDR3 DNA: TGTGCCAGTAGTATGTCGAGGGGGCGGGGGAACACTGAAGCTTTCTTT.

The rearrangement joins TRBV14 to TRBJ1-1; TRBD1 matches at 10 bases. The CDR3 runs to 17 residues. Trimming at V came to 4 bases and at J to 0 bases, leaving 8 bases not matched to a gene. In germline, CDR1 is SGHDN, CDR2 FVKESK. This CDR3 reads CASSRWGTGVLNTEAFF. In DNA, the CDR3 is TGTGCCAGCAGCCGATGGGGGACAGGGGTTTTGAACACTGAAGCTTTCTTT. The complete variable domain, with remaining parts taken from reference TRBV14 and TRBJ1-1, reads EAGVTQFPSHSVIEKGQTVTLRCDPISGHDNLYWYRRVMGKEIKFLLHFVKESKQDESGMPNNRFLAERTGGTYSTLKVQPAELEDSGVYFCASSRWGTGVLNTEAFFGQGTRLTVV.

The chain couples TRBV6-1 to TRBJ2-1; 9 positions match TRBD1. This CDR3 contains 15 residues. The junction had 7 bases not matched to a gene; V was cut back by 6 bases and J by 4 bases. The germline gives CDR1 MNHNS, CDR2 SASEGT. The CDR3 DNA is TGTGCCAGCAGGACCGGGACAGGGAATTACAATGAGCAGTTCTTC. It translates to CASRTGTGNYNEQFF.

This clone was seen only once. The chain uses TRBV28 and TRBJ2-1; D call uncertain. The germline gives CDR1 MDHEN, CDR2 SYDVKM. V lost 6 bases, J lost 6 bases, and 21 bases lay in between. The CDR3 has 16 residues. In DNA, the CDR3 is TGTGCCAGCAGGCTACCTCTCGCGCCCACCGTCAATGAGCAGTTCTTC. Translation: CASRLPLAPTVNEQFF. Complete variable domain (other parts from reference TRBV28 and TRBJ2-1): DVKVTQSSRYLVKRTGEKVFLECVQDMDHENMFWYRQDPGLGLRLIYFSYDVKMKEKGDIPEGYSVSREKKERFSLILESASTNQTSMYLCASRLPLAPTVNEQFFGPGTRLTVL.

The chain employs TRBV11-3 and TRBJ2-7; the match to TRBD1 covers 7 bases. Looked up from germline, CDR1 is SGHNT and CDR2 is YENEEA. The V segment lost 8 bases and the J segment 3 bases; nucleotides outside the gene matches: 7. The length of the CDR3 is 13 residues. The CDR3 loop reads CASPGGPIYEQYF. CDR3 nucleotide sequence: TGTGCCAGCCCAGGGGGACCGATCTACGAGCAGTACTTC.

The chain uses TRBV10-3 and TRBJ1-1, with unresolved D. The germline CDR1 and CDR2 sequences are ENHRY and SYGVKD. The CDR3 has 14 residues. V dropped 3 bases and J dropped 5 bases, with 13 bases sitting between them. The CDR3 DNA reads as TGTGCCATCAGTGAACTAGGAGGGAAAACTGAAGCTTTCTTT. Translating it yields CAISELGGKTEAFF.

This clone was recorded once. This chain uses TRBV28 with TRBJ1-4; D call uncertain. CDR3 length equals 15 residues. Trimming took 5 bases from V and 7 from J, leaving 17 bases between them. In germline, CDR1 is MDHEN, CDR2 SYDVKM. CDR3 nucleotides: TGTGCCAGCAGTACCCGGGTGCGGGGTAGTGAAAAACTGTTTTTT. Translated: CASSTRVRGSEKLFF.

The CDR3 coding sequence is TGTGCCATCAGTGAGAGGCAGGGTTCACCTAGCACAGATACGCAGTATTTT. It specifies CAISERQGSPSTDTQYF. The rearrangement joins TRBV10-3 to TRBJ2-3; D perhaps matches TRBD1 (5 bases). CDR1 is ENHRY, CDR2 SYGVKD, per germline. The length of the CDR3 is 17 residues. Trimming took 2 bases from V and 0 from J, leaving 15 bases between them.

V is TRBV7-6 and J is TRBJ2-5, with 7 bases identical to TRBD1. The CDR3 sequence is 15 residues long. CDR1 is SGHVS, CDR2 FNYEAQ, per germline. V dropped 0 bases and J dropped 4; count of bases not matched to a gene: 5. In nucleotides, the CDR3 is TGTGCCAGCAGCTTAGCCCACAGGGGAAGAGAGACCCAGTACTTC. Translation: CASSLAHRGRETQYF.

This chain connects TRBV12-5 to TRBJ2-3, with D hard to call. CDR1 and CDR2 from the germline V gene are LGHNT and FRNRAP. This CDR3 is 12 amino acids long. Trimming left V 6 bases short and J 4 bases short, with 8 bases between. This CDR3 is CASGIPPDTQYF. CDR3 sequence (DNA): TGTGCTAGTGGGATCCCTCCAGATACGCAGTATTTT.

The chain joins TRBV4-1 to TRBJ2-5; D uncertain. The CDR3 is 13 residues long. The ends were cut back, 1 base at V and 2 bases at J, with 5 bases in the middle. In germline, CDR1 is MGHRA, CDR2 YSYEKL. The DNA of the CDR3 is TGCGCCAGCAGCCAAGTACAGCAAGAGACCCAGTACTTC. Translating it yields CASSQVQQETQYF.

The V gene is TRBV5-1, the J gene TRBJ2-7; D is tentatively TRBD1 or TRBD2 (5 bases each). Between the trimmed V and J ends, which lost 0 bases and 3 bases, there was a span of 16 bases. This CDR3 is built from 16 residues. In germline, CDR1 is SGHRS, CDR2 YFSETQ. CDR3 loop: CASSLAEGRPSYEQYF. The CDR3 coding sequence is TGCGCCAGCAGCTTGGCCGAGGGACGACCGAGCTACGAGCAGTACTTC. Variable domain in full (rest from reference TRBV5-1 and TRBJ2-7): KAGVTQTPRYLIKTRGQQVTLSCSPISGHRSVSWYQQTPGQGLQFLFEYFSETQRNKGNFPGRFSGRQFSNSRSEMNVSTLELGDSALYLCASSLAEGRPSYEQYFGPGTRLTVT.

In nucleotides, the CDR3 is TGTGCCATCAGTGATGACGACAGGGGGGGTTCATCAGATACGCAGTATTTT. It yields the protein CAISDDDRGGSSDTQYF. The gene calls are TRBV10-3 and TRBJ2-3; 9 positions match TRBD1. V lost 3 bases, J lost 4 bases, and 11 bases stayed unmatched. The CDR3 totals 17 residues. In germline, CDR1 is ENHRY, CDR2 SYGVKD.

As regards this clone: Distinct nucleotide sequences in the sample also encode this CDR3. The chain couples TRBV18 to TRBJ2-3; D not certain. Germline CDR1 and CDR2: KGHSH and LQKENI. This CDR3 comprises 12 residues. V was shortened by 3 bases and J by 3 bases, with 4 bases between the two germline ends. The CDR3, as DNA: TGTGCCAGCTCACCCCGTACAGATACGCAGTATTTT. The encoded protein is CASSPRTDTQYF.

The gene calls are TRBV2 and TRBJ1-2, with D perhaps TRBD1 (6 bases). V was clipped by 6 bases and J by 7 bases, with 12 bases between them. Germline values: CDR1 SNHLY, CDR2 FYNNEI. The CDR3 runs to 12 residues. For the CDR3, the DNA is TGTGCCAGCAGGACAGGCCCCGTTGGCTACACCTTC. The encoded protein is CASRTGPVGYTF. Based on the CDR3 plus reference TRBV2 and TRBJ1-2, the full variable domain is EPEVTQTPSHQVTQMGQEVILRCVPISNHLYFYWYRQILGQKVEFLVSFYNNEISEKSEIFDDQFSVERPDGSNFTLKIRSTKLEDSAMYFCASRTGPVGYTFGSGTRLTVV.